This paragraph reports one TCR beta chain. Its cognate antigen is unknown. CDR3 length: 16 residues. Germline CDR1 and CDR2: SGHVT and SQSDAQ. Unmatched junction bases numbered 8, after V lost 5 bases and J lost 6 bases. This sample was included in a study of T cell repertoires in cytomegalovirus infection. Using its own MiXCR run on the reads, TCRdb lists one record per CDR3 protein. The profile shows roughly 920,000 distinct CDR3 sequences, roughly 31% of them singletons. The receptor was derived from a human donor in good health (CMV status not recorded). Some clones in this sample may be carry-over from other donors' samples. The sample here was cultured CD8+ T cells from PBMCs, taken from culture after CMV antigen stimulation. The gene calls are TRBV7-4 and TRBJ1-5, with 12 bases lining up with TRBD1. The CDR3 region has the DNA TGTGCCAGCAGCCTGCCGGGACAGGGGGCGGGTCAGCCCCAGCATTTT. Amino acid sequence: CASSLPGQGAGQPQHF. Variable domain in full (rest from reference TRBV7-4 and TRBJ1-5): GAGVSQSPRYKVAKRGRDVALRCDSISGHVTLYWYRQTLGQGSEVLTYSQSDAQRDKSGRPSGRFSAERPERSVSTLKIQRTEQGDSAVYLCASSLPGQGAGQPQHFGDGTRLSIL.